This T cell receptor beta chain was sequenced in a study of blood T cells in healthy people across ages. Together with a sample-barcoded 5' primer, a J-beta primer mix was included in a second PCR lasting about 6 to 11 cycles. Sequencing recovered at least 2.5 million CDR3-containing paired-end reads from each sample. TCRdb redid the calling of the 5' RACE reads with MiXCR, one entry per CDR3 protein. This repertoire shows about a million distinct CDR3 sequences, roughly 51% found once; its top ten account for about 20%. The CDR3 spans 16 residues. Between the trimmed V and J ends, which lost 0 bases and 4 bases, there was a span of 15 bases. Germline values: CDR1 WNHNN, CDR2 SYGVQD (reference sequence). This clonotype was counted a few times. Total RNA, at least 6 micrograms per sample, was extracted from PBMCs.

The source is an older woman in good health. The sample was blood. The J gene is TRBJ2-5, the V gene TRBV10-1; a possible D gene is TRBD2 (6 bases). DNA of the CDR3: TGCGCCAGCAGTGAGTCCCCCTCGGACGGGGGAGAGACCCAGTACTTC. Translated: CASSESPSDGGETQYF.